This TCR beta chain came from a study of T-cell memory formation after mild COVID-19 (dated by TCRdb to 2020 to 2022). Turning to the overall study: TCR sequence clusters from the two donors were found to be largely donor specific. In a couple of donors, T-cell clones that expanded and contracted after mild COVID-19 were tracked by sequencing TCRalpha and TCRbeta repertoires over time. The cohort comprised two young, previously healthy adult volunteers, one female and one male.

What the study reported, not specific to this receptor: Balanced CD4/CD8 phenotypes were observed for clones contracting from day 15 to 85, whereas a bias towards CD4+ was observed for a second wave of clones expanding from day 15 to 37. Contracting CD4+ clones turned up mainly in the CM and EM memory subsets, whereas EMRA was where CD8+ clones were enriched. Only a couple of mild cases were covered in the study, and larger cohorts including severe cases with pre-infection samples were considered necessary. SARS-CoV-2 specificity of the second-wave clones peaking on day 37 was not confirmed. Some responding clones were detected in pre-infection memory, suggesting pre-existing cross-reactive memory T cells joined the SARS-CoV-2 response.

CDR1 and CDR2, per the germline V gene, are MGHDK and SYGVNS. Trimming removed 7 bases from V and 8 bases from J, leaving 11 bases between the germline ends. The CDR3 runs 11 amino acids, cysteine and phenylalanine included. The entry retains the CDR3 DNA only, 33 bases that are in frame from base 1. This clonotype was recorded a few times. This clone's antigen is unknown. Base-call qualities are not available, and no considerably larger clone is one nucleotide away. PBMCs were isolated by Ficoll-Paque density gradient centrifugation. TCRdb names Illumina NovaSeq 6000 as the instrument used. TCRalpha and TCRbeta cDNA libraries were constructed by 5'RACE with constant-segment primers, with sample barcodes and unique molecular identifiers being introduced. RNA was extracted from every sample with Trizol reagent. Amplification of the libraries took two PCR steps, and the second step added a second sample barcode plus Illumina TruSeq adapters. Libraries were sequenced on an Illumina NovaSeq with 2 x 150 bp paired-end reads. The original methods were these. Reads were demultiplexed and collapsed into UMI-guided consensus sequences with migec v1.2.7. Using mixcr v2.1.11, UMI consensuses were aligned to TRA and TRB V and J templates and then assembled into clonotypes. Expanded or contracted clonotypes were those called significant by both edgeR and NoisET, with noise models trained on biological replicates. For edgeR calls, the cutoffs were a false discovery rate-adjusted p below 0.01 and a log2 fold-change threshold of 1. As an exploratory analysis of dynamics, max-normalized trajectories of the 1000 most abundant clonotypes were examined with PCA combined with hierarchical clustering. Separately sequenced CD4+ and CD8+ repertoires were used to assign a CD4 or CD8 phenotype to each responding clone. TCRdb reran the public reads through fastp at Q25 and MiXCR, keeping productive beta chains. Every CDR3 protein is listed once, alongside the most common genes and DNA of its rows. TCRdb, rather than the study authors, made the V and J calls. Here the sample has a few hundred thousand distinct CDR3 sequences; over 8.5% occur a single time. 20% to 25% of the sample lies in the top ten.

The rearranged segments are TRBV25-1 and TRBJ2-5, with the D gene too uncertain to name. The source of this sequence is a man younger than 35 who had mild COVID-19 (a few samples of this study predate the infection). The sample titles of this study are shuffled in the database, so cell type and time point are left out; the donor was told from shared clones. Sequenced: PBMCs or a T cell subset sorted from them (not recorded which). The CDR3 corresponds to CASILLGTQYF. Here is the DNA: TGTGCCAGCATATTATTGGGCACCCAGTACTTC.